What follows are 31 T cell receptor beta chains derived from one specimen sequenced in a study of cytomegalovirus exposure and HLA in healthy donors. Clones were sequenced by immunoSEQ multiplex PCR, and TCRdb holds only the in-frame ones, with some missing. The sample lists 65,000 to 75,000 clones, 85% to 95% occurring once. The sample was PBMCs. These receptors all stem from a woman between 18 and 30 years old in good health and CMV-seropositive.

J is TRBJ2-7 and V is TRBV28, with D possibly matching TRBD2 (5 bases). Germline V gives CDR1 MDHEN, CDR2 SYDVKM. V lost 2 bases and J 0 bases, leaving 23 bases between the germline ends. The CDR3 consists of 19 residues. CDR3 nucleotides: TGTGCCAGCAGTTTAATCCCCCCCGGGGTAGATCGAATCTCCTACGAGCAGTACTTC. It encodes CASSLIPPGVDRISYEQYF.

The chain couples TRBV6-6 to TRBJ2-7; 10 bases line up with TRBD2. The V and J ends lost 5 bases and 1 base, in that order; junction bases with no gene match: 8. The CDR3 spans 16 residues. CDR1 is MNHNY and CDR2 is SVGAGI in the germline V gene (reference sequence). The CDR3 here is CASSPEREGRSYEQYF. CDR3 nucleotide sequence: TGTGCCAGCAGTCCCGAGCGGGAGGGTCGGTCCTACGAGCAGTACTTC.

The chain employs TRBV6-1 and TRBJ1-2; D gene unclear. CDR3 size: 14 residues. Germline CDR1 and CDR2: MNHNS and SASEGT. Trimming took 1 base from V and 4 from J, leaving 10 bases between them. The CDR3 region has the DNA TGTGCCAGCAGTGAAGTCAGACACTCCTATGGCTACACCTTC. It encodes CASSEVRHSYGYTF.

CDR3 in DNA: TGTGCCAGCAGCACGGACAGTAGTAATGAAAAACTGTTTTTT. It yields the protein CASSTDSSNEKLFF. The chain employs TRBV5-8 and TRBJ1-4, with a weak D call TRBD1 (6 bases). Germline values: CDR1 SGHTS, CDR2 YDEGEE. The CDR3 length is 14 residues. The germline V and J ends were trimmed by 4 bases and 4 bases, with 11 bases remaining between them.

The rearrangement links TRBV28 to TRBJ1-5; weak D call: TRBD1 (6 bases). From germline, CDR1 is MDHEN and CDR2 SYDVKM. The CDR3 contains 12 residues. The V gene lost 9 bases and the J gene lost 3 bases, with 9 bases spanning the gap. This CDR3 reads CASTGPNQPQHF. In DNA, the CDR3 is TGTGCCAGTACAGGGCCCAATCAGCCCCAGCATTTT.

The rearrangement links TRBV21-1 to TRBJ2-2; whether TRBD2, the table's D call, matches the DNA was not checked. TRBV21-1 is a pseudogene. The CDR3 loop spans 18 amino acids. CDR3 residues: CASSTIPKRAPFTGELFF. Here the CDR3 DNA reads TGTGCCAGCAGCACCATCCCGAAGCGGGCGCCCTTCACCGGGGAGCTGTTTTTT.

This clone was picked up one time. DNA of the CDR3: TGTGCCAGTAGTGGGCCAGGGGGCTATGGAGATACGCAGTATTTT. Translating gives CASSGPGGYGDTQYF. The chain combines TRBV19 with TRBJ2-3; 8 positions match TRBD1. CDR1 and CDR2 (germline): LNHDA, SQIVND (reference sequence). This CDR3 has 15 residues. J was trimmed by 5 bases and V by 5 bases; bases with no gene match: 9.

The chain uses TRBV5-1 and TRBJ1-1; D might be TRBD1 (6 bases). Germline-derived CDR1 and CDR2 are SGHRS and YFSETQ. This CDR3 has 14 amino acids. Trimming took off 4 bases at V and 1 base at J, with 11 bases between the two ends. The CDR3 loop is CASSNGQKNTEAFF. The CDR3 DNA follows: TGCGCCAGCAGCAACGGACAGAAGAACACTGAAGCTTTCTTT. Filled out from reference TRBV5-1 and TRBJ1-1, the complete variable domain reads KAGVTQTPRYLIKTRGQQVTLSCSPISGHRSVSWYQQTPGQGLQFLFEYFSETQRNKGNFPGRFSGRQFSNSRSEMNVSTLELGDSALYLCASSNGQKNTEAFFGQGTRLTVV.

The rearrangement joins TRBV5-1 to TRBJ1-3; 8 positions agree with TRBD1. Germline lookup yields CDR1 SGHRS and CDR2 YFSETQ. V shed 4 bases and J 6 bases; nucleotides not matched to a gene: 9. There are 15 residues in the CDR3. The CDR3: CASSPSGQGANTIYF. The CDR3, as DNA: TGCGCCAGCAGCCCCTCCGGACAGGGCGCAAACACCATATATTTT. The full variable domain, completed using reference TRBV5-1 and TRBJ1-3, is KAGVTQTPRYLIKTRGQQVTLSCSPISGHRSVSWYQQTPGQGLQFLFEYFSETQRNKGNFPGRFSGRQFSNSRSEMNVSTLELGDSALYLCASSPSGQGANTIYFGEGSWLTVV.

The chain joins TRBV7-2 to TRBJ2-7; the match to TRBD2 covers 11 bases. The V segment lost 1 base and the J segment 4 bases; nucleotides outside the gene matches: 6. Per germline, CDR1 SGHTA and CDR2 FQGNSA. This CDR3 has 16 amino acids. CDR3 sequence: CASSLGISGRVYEQYF. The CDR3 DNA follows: TGTGCCAGCAGCTTAGGAATTAGCGGGAGGGTTTACGAGCAGTACTTC.

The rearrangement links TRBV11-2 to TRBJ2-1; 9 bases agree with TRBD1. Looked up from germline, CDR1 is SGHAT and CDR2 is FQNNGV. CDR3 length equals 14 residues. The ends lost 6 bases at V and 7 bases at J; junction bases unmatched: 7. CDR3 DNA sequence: TGTGCCAGCAGACAAGGGACAGGGATTAATGAGCAGTTCTTC. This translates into CASRQGTGINEQFF.

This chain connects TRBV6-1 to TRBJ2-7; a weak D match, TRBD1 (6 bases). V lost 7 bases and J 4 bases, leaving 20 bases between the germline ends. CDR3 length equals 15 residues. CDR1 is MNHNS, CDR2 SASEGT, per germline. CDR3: CASTRQDLGAYEQYF. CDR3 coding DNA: TGTGCCAGCACCAGACAAGATTTGGGGGCTTACGAGCAGTACTTC.

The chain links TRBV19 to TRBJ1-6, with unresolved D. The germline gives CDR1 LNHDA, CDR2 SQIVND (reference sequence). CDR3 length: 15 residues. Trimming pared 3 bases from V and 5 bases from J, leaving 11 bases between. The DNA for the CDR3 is TGTGCCAGTAGTATTAAGGACTCTAATAATTCACCCCTCCACTTT. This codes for CASSIKDSNNSPLHF.

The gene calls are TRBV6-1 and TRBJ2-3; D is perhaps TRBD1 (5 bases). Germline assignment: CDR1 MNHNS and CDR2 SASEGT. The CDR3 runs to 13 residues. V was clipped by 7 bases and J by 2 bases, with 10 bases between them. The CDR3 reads CASIFRATDTQYF. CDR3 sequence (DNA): TGTGCCAGCATTTTCAGGGCCACAGATACGCAGTATTTT.

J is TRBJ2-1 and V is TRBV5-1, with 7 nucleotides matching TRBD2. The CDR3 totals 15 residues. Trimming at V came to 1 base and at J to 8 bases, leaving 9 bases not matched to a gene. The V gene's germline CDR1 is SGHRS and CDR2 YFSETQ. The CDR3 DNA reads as TGCGCCAGCAGCTTGAAGATTGGCGGGAGCCATGAGCAGTTCTTC. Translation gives CASSLKIGGSHEQFF.

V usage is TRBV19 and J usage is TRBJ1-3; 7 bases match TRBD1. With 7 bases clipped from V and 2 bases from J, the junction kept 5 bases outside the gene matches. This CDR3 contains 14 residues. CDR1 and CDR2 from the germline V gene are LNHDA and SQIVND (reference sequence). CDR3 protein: CASTLDRAGNTIYF. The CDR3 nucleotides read TGTGCCAGTACCCTAGACAGGGCTGGAAACACCATATATTTT.

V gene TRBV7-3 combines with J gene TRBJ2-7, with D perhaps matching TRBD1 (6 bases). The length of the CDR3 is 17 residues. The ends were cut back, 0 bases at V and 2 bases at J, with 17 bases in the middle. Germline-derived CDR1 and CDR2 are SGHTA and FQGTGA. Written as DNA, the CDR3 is TGTGCCAGCAGCTTAACAGGCGTGGGCAGGGGCGCCTACGAGCAGTACTTC. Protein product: CASSLTGVGRGAYEQYF.

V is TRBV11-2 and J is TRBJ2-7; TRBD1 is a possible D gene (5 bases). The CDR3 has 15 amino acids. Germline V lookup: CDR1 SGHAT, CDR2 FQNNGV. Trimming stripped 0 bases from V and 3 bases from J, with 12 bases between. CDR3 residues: CASSLDSGHNYEQYF. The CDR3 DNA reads TGTGCCAGCAGCTTAGATAGTGGACACAACTACGAGCAGTACTTC.

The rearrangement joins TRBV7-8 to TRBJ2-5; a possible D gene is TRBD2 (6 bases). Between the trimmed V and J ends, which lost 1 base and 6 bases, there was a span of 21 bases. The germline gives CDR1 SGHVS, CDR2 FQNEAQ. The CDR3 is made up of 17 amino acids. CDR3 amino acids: CASSLGQRVEPSKTQYF. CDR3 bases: TGTGCCAGCAGCTTAGGCCAGCGGGTGGAGCCTTCGAAGACCCAGTACTTC.

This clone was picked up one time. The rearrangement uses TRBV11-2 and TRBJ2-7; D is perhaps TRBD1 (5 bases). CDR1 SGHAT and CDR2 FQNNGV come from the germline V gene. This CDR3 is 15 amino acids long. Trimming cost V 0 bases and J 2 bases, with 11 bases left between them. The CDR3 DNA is TGTGCCAGCAGCTTAGATGCGGCCAGGGCCTACGAGCAGTACTTC. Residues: CASSLDAARAYEQYF.

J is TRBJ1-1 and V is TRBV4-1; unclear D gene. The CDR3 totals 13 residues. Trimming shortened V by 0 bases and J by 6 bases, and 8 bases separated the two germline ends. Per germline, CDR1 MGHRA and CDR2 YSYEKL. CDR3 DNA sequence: TGCGCCAGCAGCCAAGAGAGCCAACCTGAAGCTTTCTTT. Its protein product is CASSQESQPEAFF.

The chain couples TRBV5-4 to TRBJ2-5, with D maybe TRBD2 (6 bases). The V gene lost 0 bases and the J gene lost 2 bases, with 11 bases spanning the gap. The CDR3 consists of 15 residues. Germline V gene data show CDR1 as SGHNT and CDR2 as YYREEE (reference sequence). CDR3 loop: CASSLGGAGQETQYF. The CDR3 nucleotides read TGTGCCAGCAGCTTGGGCGGGGCTGGTCAAGAGACCCAGTACTTC. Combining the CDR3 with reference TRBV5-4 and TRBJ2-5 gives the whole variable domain ETGVTQSPTHLIKTRGQQVTLRCSSQSGHNTVSWYQQALGQGPQFIFQYYREEENGRGNFPPRFSGLQFPNYSSELNVNALELDDSALYLCASSLGGAGQETQYFGPGTRLLVL.

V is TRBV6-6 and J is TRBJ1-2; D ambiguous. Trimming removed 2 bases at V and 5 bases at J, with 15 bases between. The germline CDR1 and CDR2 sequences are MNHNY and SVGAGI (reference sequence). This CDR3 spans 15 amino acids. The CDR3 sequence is CASSYLGGLGYGYTF. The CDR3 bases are TGTGCCAGCAGTTACCTAGGCGGGCTTGGGTATGGCTACACCTTC.

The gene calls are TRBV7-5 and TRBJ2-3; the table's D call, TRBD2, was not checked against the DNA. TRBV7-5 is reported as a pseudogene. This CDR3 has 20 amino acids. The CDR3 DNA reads TGTGCCAGAAGCTCCTGCCAAAAGGGACTAGCGGGAGGGCCCGTAGATACGCAGTATTTT. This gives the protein CARSSCQKGLAGGPVDTQYF.

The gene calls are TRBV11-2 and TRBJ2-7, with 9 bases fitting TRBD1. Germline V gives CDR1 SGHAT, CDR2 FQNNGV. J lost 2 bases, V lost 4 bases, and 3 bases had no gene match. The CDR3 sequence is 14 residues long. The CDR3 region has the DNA TGTGCCAGCAGCTCACGACAGGGGGCCTACGAGCAGTACTTC. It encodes CASSSRQGAYEQYF.

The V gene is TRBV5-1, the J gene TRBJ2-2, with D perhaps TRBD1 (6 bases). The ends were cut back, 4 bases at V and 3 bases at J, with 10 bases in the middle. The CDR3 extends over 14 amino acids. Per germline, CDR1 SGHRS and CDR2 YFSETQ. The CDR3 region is CASSPWTDTGELFF. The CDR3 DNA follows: TGCGCCAGCAGCCCGTGGACAGACACCGGGGAGCTGTTTTTT.

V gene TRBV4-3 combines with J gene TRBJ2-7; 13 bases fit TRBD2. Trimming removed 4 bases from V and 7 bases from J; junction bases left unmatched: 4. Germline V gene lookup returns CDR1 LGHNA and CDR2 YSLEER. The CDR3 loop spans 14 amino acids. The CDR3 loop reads CASSRRTSGREQYF. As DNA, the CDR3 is TGCGCCAGCAGCCGAAGGACTAGCGGGAGAGAGCAGTACTTC.

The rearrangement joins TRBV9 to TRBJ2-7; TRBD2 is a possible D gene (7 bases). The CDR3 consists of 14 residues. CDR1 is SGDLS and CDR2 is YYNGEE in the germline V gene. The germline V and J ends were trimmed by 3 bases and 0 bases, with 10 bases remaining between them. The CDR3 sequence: CASSGGGGSYEQYF. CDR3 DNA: TGTGCCAGCAGCGGAGGGGGGGGCTCCTACGAGCAGTACTTC.

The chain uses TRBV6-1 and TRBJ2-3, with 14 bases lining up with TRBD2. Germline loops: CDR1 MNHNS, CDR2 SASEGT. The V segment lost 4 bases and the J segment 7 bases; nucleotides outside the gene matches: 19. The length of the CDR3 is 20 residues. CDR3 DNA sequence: TGTGCCAGCAGTGGGGCGGGGGGACTCGGACTAGCGGGAGGCTCCTATACGCAGTATTTT. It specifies CASSGAGGLGLAGGSYTQYF.

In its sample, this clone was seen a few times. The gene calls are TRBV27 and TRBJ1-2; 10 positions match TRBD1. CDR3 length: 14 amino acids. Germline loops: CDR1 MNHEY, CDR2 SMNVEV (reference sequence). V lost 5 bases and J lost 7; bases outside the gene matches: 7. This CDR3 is CASSRLTGGRGYTF. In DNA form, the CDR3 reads TGTGCCAGCAGTCGACTGACAGGGGGCCGTGGCTACACCTTC.

The CDR3 reads CASRRGQIDGYTF. The CDR3 DNA follows: TGTGCCAGCAGGAGAGGGCAGATCGATGGCTACACCTTC. The chain couples TRBV6-5 to TRBJ1-2; no definite D call. Germline CDR1 and CDR2: MNHEY and SVGAGI. With 6 bases removed from V and 6 bases from J, the gap between germline ends came to 14 bases. The CDR3 length is 13 residues.